This TCR beta chain is from a study of OX40 agonist ivuxolimab in advanced cancers. Study-level background: Hepatocellular carcinoma, melanoma, renal cell or head and neck cancer was diagnosed in the dose-escalation patients. Males comprised around 78% of the group, whose mean age was about 62 years (range roughly 20 to 85). Antecedent anti-PD-1, anti-PD-L1 or anti-CTLA-4 therapy was permissible, with about 40% having received some.

Method: immunoSEQ multiplex PCR; TCRdb's copy keeps in-frame clones and lacks some. Counted here are under 25,000 clones, 70% to 90% occurring once; the ten biggest clones make up more than 10%. This CDR3 comprises 17 residues. With V trimmed by 4 bases and J by 4 bases, 9 bases remained unmatched. The germline gives CDR1 MNHNS, CDR2 SASEGT. This TCR was recovered from an adult with an advanced solid tumor such as melanoma, head and neck, liver or kidney cancer. Sequenced material: CD4+ or CD8+ T cells sorted from blood, taken in a trial of the OX40 agonist ivuxolimab. V and J are TRBV6-1 and TRBJ2-5; 13 bases fit TRBD2. The CDR3 DNA follows: TGTGCCAGCAGTGGACAACTTGGACTAGCGGGGGCAGAGACCCAGTACTTC. The encoded protein is CASSGQLGLAGAETQYF.